These T cell receptor beta chains were read from a single sample in a study of T-cell memory formation after mild COVID-19. TCRdb ran MiXCR on the 5' RACE reads and lists one entry per CDR3 protein. The sample has just over 400,000 distinct CDR3 sequences, roughly a quarter seen once. Material for sequencing was PBMCs or a T cell subset sorted from them (not recorded which). Receptor source: an adult woman who had mild COVID-19 (a few samples of this study predate the infection). Cell type and time point are not known. CDR3s include the opening cysteine and the closing phenylalanine or tryptophan. The order of the fields is D gene, J gene, clone size, V gene, CDR3 DNA, CDR3 protein. A D gene is named only where the DNA matches it firmly. Size is stated for part of the rows, as once, few or many counts, or as a class when the clone is expanded.

>.|TRBJ2-5|many|TRBV9
TGTGCCAGCAGTGTCTCTTGGCTTGGGGAGACCCAGTACTTC
CASSVSWLGETQYF
>TRBD1|TRBJ1-1|.|TRBV6-1
TGTGCCAGCAGTGTGGACAGGGGGCTCGGGGGCACTGAAGCTTTCTTT
CASSVDRGLGGTEAFF
>.|TRBJ2-7|.|TRBV30
TGTGCCTGGAGTGTACACAGCTCCTACGAGCAGTACTTC
CAWSVHSSYEQYF
>.|TRBJ2-4|few|TRBV7-2
TGTGCCAGCAGCACGGCGAAACAGGGACCGAACATTCAGTACTTC
CASSTAKQGPNIQYF
>TRBD1|TRBJ1-1|.|TRBV2
TGTGCTTCGTACCCAGGGGGGCCATGGAAAGCTTTCTTT
CASYPGGPWKAFF
>.|TRBJ2-7|.|TRBV30
TGTGCCTGGAGCGATATCTACGAGCAGTACTTC
CAWSDIYEQYF
>.|TRBJ1-1|few|TRBV7-2
TGTGCCAGCAGCCTAGGGTCAGCCTGGGTCACTGAAGCTTTCTTT
CASSLGSAWVTEAFF
>.|TRBJ2-7|few|TRBV12-3/TRBV12-4
TGTGCCAGCAGTTTAGGGCCTAACGAGCAGTACTTC
CASSLGPNEQYF
>.|TRBJ1-1|.|TRBV20-1
TGCAGTCCCAGGGGGAACACTGAAGCTTTCTTT
CSPRGNTEAFF
>.|TRBJ1-5|.|TRBV5-5
TGTGCCAGCAGCCACCTTTTTAATCAGCCCCAGCATTTT
CASSHLFNQPQHF
>.|TRBJ2-5|.|TRBV7-8
TGTGCCAGCAGCCCTCCCCGGGGACTCGGGCAAGAGACCCAGTACTTC
CASSPPRGLGQETQYF
>TRBD1|TRBJ1-5|.|TRBV20-1
TGCAGTGCTACCAGGGGGCTAGGACAGCCCCAGCATTTT
CSATRGLGQPQHF
>.|TRBJ2-1|.|TRBV19
TGTGCCAGTAGGCATTTGAGCATACCGGGGAATGAGCAGTTCTTC
CASRHLSIPGNEQFF
>.|TRBJ1-4|.|TRBV5-1
TGCGCCAGCAGCCGGTGGGCAACTAATGAAAAACTGTTTTTT
CASSRWATNEKLFF
>.|TRBJ2-3|few|TRBV5-4
TGTGCCAGCAGCTTCCAGGGAGCAGATACGCAGTATTTT
CASSFQGADTQYF
>.|TRBJ2-7|many|TRBV5-1
TGCGCCAGCAGCATCACATGGGGCCCTTCATACGAGCAGTACTTC
CASSITWGPSYEQYF
>.|TRBJ1-1|.|TRBV5-1
TGCGCCAGCAGCACCCTAGGGACGGAAGCTTTCTTT
CASSTLGTEAFF
>TRBD1|TRBJ2-3|.|TRBV5-6
TGTGCCAGCAGCAAGCAGGGGGCAGATACGCAGTATTTT
CASSKQGADTQYF
>.|TRBJ2-3|.|TRBV20-1
TGCAGTGCTAATAGCCGCACAGATACGCAGTATTTT
CSANSRTDTQYF
>TRBD2|TRBJ2-3|.|TRBV5-1
TGCGCCAGCAGCTATAGCGGGGGGGTAACAGATACGCAGTATTTT
CASSYSGGVTDTQYF
>TRBD1|TRBJ2-7|.|TRBV18
TGTGCCAGCTCCGCGGGACAGGGAAGCCAACAGCAGTACTTC
CASSAGQGSQQQYF
>.|TRBJ2-7|few|TRBV29-1
TGCAGCGCCGTGCACGGGGAGCAGTACTTC
CSAVHGEQYF
>TRBD2|TRBJ2-1|.|TRBV24-1
TGTGCCACCAGTGATCGGGAAAGCGGGACGGGGAATGAGCAGTTCTTC
CATSDRESGTGNEQFF
>TRBD2|TRBJ2-3|.|TRBV5-6
TGTGCCAGCAGCCGTCGACTAGCGGGTATAAGCACAGATACGCAGTATTTT
CASSRRLAGISTDTQYF
>TRBD2|TRBJ2-7|.|TRBV4-2
TGTGCCAGCAGCCAAGATGCCAGCGGGGGTGGCGAGCAGTACTTC
CASSQDASGGGEQYF
>.|TRBJ2-5|few|TRBV29-1
TGCAGCGTTGAACGGGAGACCCAGTACTTC
CSVERETQYF
>TRBD2|TRBJ2-7|many|TRBV10-3
TGTGCCACCGCGACTAGCAGACCCCCCTACGAGCAGTACTTC
CATATSRPPYEQYF
>TRBD1|TRBJ2-5|.|TRBV5-1
TGCGCCAGCAGCTTTTCCCCCTCCTCCGGGACAGGGAAGGACCAGTACTTC
CASSFSPSSGTGKDQYF
>.|TRBJ2-6|.|TRBV15
TGTGCCACCAGCAGAGATTGGGTCTCTGGGGCCAACGTCCTGACTTTC
CATSRDWVSGANVLTF
>.|TRBJ2-7|.|TRBV4-1
TGCGCCAGCAGCCATCAGTCCGGCGGAGCCTACGAGCAGTACTTC
CASSHQSGGAYEQYF
>.|TRBJ2-7|.|TRBV11-2
TGTGCCAGCCGAGGAGACAGCCTCTACGAGCAGTACTTC
CASRGDSLYEQYF
>.|TRBJ2-3|once|TRBV12-5
TGTGCTAGTGGTTTGGTCACCCTCGGGGGGCATACGGATACGCAGTATTTT
CASGLVTLGGHTDTQYF
>.|TRBJ2-7|few|TRBV7-7
TGTGCCAGCAGCCTCGGACAGTATATGCTAGGACCCTACGAGCAGTACTTC
CASSLGQYMLGPYEQYF
>TRBD1|TRBJ2-7|many|TRBV18
TGTGCCAGCTCACCGGACAGGGGAAACGAGCAGTACTTC
CASSPDRGNEQYF
>.|TRBJ2-7|few|TRBV18
TGTGCCAGCTCTTCCGAGACAGGTGGCTCCTACGAGCAGTACTTC
CASSSETGGSYEQYF
>.|TRBJ2-7|.|TRBV27
TGTGCCAGCAGTTGGGGACGGACTTCCTACGAGCAGTACTTC
CASSWGRTSYEQYF
>TRBD2|TRBJ2-1|many|TRBV5-1
TGCGCCAGCAGCGGGACTAGCGGGGCTGAGCAGTTCTTC
CASSGTSGAEQFF
>TRBD1|TRBJ2-1|few|TRBV6-6
TGTGCCAGCAGCCAAAGACAGGGTCTCAATGAGCAGTTCTTC
CASSQRQGLNEQFF
>.|TRBJ2-7|few|TRBV4-1
TGCGCCAGCAGCCAAGTTTTGGGGGGCGAGCAGTACTTC
CASSQVLGGEQYF
>.|TRBJ2-7|few|TRBV6-1
TGTGCCACCCAGGGGCTGTTAGGCTACGAGCAGTACTTC
CATQGLLGYEQYF
>.|TRBJ2-5|.|TRBV6-5
TGTGCCAGCAGTTACACCGACGGGCAGGAGACCCAGTACTTC
CASSYTDGQETQYF
>.|TRBJ2-5|.|TRBV5-1
TGCGCCAGCAGCCTCGATGAGGAAGAGACCCAGTACTTC
CASSLDEEETQYF
>.|TRBJ2-2|.|TRBV6-5
TGTGCCAGCAGGCCCAACACCGCGAACACCGGGGAGCTGTTTTTT
CASRPNTANTGELFF
>.|TRBJ2-7|few|TRBV5-4
TGTGCCAGCAGCCCGAGACCGTCAGGCTCCTACGAGCAGTACTTC
CASSPRPSGSYEQYF